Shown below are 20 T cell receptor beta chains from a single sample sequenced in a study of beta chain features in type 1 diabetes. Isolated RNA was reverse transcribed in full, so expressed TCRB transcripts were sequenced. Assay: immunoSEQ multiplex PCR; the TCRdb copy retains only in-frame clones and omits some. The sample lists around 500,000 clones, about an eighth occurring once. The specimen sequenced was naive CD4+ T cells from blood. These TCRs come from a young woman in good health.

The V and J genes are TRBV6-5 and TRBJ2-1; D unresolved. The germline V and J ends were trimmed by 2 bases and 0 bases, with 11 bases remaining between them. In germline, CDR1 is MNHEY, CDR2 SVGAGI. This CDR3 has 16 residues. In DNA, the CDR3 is TGTGCCAGCAGTTACGTGGTCGGAAGCTCCTACAATGAGCAGTTCTTC. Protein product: CASSYVVGSSYNEQFF.

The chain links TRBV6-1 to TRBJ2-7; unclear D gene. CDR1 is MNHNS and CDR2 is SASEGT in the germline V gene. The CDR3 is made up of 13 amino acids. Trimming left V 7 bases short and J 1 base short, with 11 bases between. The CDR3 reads CASTLGSSYEQYF. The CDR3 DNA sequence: TGTGCCAGCACCTTAGGTTCGTCCTACGAGCAGTACTTC.

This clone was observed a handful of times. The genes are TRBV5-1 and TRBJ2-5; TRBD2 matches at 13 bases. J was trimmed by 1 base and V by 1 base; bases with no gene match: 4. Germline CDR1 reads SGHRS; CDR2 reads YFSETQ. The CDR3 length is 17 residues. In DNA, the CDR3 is TGCGCCAGCAGCTTGTTTGGGACTAGCGGGGCCCAAGAGACCCAGTACTTC. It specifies CASSLFGTSGAQETQYF.

The CDR3 DNA is TGTGCCAGCAGCTCGGCCGGGACAGGGTGGCGCGAGCAGTACGTC. This translates into CASSSAGTGWREQYV. The rearrangement links TRBV28 to TRBJ2-7, with 9 positions matching TRBD1. Per germline, CDR1 MDHEN and CDR2 SYDVKM. The length of the CDR3 is 15 residues. Trimming cost V 6 bases and J 6 bases; bases outside gene matches: 12.

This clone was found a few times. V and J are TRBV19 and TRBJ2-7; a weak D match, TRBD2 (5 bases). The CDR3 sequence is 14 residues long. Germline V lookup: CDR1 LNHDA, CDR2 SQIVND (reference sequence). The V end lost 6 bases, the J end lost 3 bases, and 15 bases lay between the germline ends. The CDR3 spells CASRAAPSDYEQYF. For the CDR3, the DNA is TGTGCCAGTAGAGCGGCCCCAAGCGACTACGAGCAGTACTTC. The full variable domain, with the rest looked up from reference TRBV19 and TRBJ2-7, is DGGITQSPKYLFRKEGQNVTLSCEQNLNHDAMYWYRQDPGQGLRLIYYSQIVNDFQKGDIAEGYSVSREKKESFPLTVTSAQKNPTAFYLCASRAAPSDYEQYFGPGTRLTVT.

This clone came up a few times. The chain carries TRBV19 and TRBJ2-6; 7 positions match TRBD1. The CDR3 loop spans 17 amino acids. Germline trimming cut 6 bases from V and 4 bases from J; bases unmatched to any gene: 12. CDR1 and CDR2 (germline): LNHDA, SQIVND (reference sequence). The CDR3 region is CASSRNRGPDGANVLTF. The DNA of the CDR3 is TGTGCCAGTAGCCGGAACAGGGGACCGGACGGGGCCAACGTCCTGACTTTC.

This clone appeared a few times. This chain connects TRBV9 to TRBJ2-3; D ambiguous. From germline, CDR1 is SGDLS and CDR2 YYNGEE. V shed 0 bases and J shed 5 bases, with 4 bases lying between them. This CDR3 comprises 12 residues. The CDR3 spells CASSVAIDTQYF. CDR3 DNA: TGTGCCAGCAGCGTAGCCATAGATACGCAGTATTTT.

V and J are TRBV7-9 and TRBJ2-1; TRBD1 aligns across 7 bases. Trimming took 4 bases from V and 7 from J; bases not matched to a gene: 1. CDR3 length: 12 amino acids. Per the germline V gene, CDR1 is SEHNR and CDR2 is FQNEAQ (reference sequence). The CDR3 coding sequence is TGTGCCAGCAGCTCGACAGGGAATGAGCAGTTCTTC. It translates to CASSSTGNEQFF.

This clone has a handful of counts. In nucleotides, the CDR3 is TGTGCCAGCTCACCAAGACTAGCGGTCCTGGAGACCCAGTACTTC. This codes for CASSPRLAVLETQYF. V and J are TRBV18 and TRBJ2-5; 9 positions match TRBD2. The junction had 6 bases not matched to a gene; V was cut back by 2 bases and J by 5 bases. CDR1 KGHSH and CDR2 LQKENI come from the germline V gene. CDR3 length: 15 residues.

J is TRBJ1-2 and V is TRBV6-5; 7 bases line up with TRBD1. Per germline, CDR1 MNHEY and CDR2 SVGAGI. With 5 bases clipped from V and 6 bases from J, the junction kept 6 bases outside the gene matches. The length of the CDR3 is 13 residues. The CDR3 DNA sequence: TGTGCCAGCAGTCTTGGACAGGTCAATGGCTACACCTTC. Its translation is CASSLGQVNGYTF.

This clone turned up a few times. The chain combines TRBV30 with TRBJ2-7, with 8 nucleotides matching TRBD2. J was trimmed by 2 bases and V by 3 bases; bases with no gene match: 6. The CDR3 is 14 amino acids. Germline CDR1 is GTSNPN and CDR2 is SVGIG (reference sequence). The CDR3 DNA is TGTGCCTGGAGGCCCGGGGGGGCCCCCTACGAGCAGTACTTC. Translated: CAWRPGGAPYEQYF. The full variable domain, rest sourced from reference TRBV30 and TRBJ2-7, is SQTIHQWPATLVQPVGSPLSLECTVEGTSNPNLYWYRQAAGRGLQLLFYSVGIGQISSEVPQNLSASRPQDRQFILSSKKLLLSDSGFYLCAWRPGGAPYEQYFGPGTRLTVT.

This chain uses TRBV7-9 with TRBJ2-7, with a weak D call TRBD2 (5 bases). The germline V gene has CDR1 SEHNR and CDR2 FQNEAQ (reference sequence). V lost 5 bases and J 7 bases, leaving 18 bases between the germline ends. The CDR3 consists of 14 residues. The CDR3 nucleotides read TGTGCCAGCAGCCTAATCGATTTCACGGGGGAGCAGTACTTC. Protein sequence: CASSLIDFTGEQYF.

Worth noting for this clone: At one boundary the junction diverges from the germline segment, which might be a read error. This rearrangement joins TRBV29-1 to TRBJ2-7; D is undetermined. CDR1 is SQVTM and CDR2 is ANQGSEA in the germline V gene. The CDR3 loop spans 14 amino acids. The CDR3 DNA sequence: TGCAGCGTTGTTCCCCAAACTACCATGGCACGCGTGAAATTC. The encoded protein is CSVVPQTTMARVKF.

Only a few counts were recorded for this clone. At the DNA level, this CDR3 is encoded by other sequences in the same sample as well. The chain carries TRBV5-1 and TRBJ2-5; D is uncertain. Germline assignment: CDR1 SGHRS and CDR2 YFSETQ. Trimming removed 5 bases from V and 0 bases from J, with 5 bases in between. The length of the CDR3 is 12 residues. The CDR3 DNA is TGCGCCAGCAGTTTCGACCAAGAGACCCAGTACTTC. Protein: CASSFDQETQYF.

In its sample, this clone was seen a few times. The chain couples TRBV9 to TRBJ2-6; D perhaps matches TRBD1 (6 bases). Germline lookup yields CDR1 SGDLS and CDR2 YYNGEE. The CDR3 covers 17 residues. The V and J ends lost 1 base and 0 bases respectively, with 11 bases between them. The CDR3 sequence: CASSVRTVLSGANVLTF. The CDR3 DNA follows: TGTGCCAGCAGCGTAAGGACAGTCCTCTCTGGGGCCAACGTCCTGACTTTC.

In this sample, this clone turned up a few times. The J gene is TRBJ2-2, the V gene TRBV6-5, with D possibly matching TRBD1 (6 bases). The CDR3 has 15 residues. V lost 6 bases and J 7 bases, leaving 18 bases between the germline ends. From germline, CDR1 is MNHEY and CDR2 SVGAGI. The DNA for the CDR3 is TGTGCCAGCAGGAACCCGACTCAGGGGTACGGGGAGCTGTTTTTT. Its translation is CASRNPTQGYGELFF.

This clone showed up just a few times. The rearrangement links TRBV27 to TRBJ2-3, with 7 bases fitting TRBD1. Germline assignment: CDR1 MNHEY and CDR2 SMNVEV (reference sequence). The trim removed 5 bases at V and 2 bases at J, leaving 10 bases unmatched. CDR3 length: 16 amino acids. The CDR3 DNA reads TGTGCCAGCAGTCGCCAGGGACAGCCCTTCACAGATACGCAGTATTTT. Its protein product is CASSRQGQPFTDTQYF.

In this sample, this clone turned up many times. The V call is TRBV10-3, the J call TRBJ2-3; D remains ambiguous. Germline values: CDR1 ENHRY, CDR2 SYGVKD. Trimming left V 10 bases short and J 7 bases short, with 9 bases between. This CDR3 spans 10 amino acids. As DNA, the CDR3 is TGTGCCACCCGGCGAAATACGCAGTATTTT. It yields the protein CATRRNTQYF.

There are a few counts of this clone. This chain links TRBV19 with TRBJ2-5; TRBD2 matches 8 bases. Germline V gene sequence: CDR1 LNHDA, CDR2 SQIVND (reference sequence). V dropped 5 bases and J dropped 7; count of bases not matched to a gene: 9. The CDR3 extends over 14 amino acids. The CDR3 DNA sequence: TGTGCCAGTAGTCTACCGGGACTAGTGGCGACCCAGTACTTC. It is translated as CASSLPGLVATQYF. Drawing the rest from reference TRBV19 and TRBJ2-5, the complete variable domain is DGGITQSPKYLFRKEGQNVTLSCEQNLNHDAMYWYRQDPGQGLRLIYYSQIVNDFQKGDIAEGYSVSREKKESFPLTVTSAQKNPTAFYLCASSLPGLVATQYFGPGTRLLVL.

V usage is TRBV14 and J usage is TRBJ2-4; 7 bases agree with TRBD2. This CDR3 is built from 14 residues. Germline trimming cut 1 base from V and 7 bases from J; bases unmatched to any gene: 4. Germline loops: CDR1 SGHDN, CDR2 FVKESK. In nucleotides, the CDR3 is TGTGCCAGCAGCCAAGGATTTAGCGGGAACATTCAGTACTTC. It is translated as CASSQGFSGNIQYF.